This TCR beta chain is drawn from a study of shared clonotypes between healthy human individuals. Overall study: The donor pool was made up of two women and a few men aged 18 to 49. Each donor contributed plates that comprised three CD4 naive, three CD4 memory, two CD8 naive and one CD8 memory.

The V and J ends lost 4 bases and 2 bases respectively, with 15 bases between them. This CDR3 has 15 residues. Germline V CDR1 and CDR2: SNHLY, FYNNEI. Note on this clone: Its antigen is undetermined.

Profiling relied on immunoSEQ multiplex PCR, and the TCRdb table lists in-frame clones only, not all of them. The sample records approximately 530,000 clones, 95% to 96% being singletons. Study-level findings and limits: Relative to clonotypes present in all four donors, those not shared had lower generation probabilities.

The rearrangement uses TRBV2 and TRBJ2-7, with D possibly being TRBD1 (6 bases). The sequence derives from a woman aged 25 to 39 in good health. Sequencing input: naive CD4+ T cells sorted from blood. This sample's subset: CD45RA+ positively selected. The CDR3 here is CASSVGDRHAYEQYF. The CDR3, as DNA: TGTGCCAGCAGTGTGGGAGACAGGCATGCCTACGAGCAGTACTTC.